A single sample is the source of the 21 T cell receptor beta chains below, sequenced in a study of blood T cell repertoires in COVID-19. Sequencing was performed with immunoSEQ multiplex PCR; in TCRdb, only in-frame clones are kept and a portion is missing. The table has fewer than 120,000 clones, just over 75% seen once. Sequencing input: peripheral blood. These receptors were obtained from an elderly woman with acute or convalescent COVID-19.

This clone was recorded once. The chain is built from TRBV27 and TRBJ1-1; D gene ambiguous. CDR3 length equals 16 residues. CDR1 is MNHEY and CDR2 is SMNVEV in the germline V gene (reference sequence). With 3 bases removed from V and 4 bases from J, the gap between germline ends came to 18 bases. The CDR3: CASSFLPRGVGTEAFF. In nucleotides, the CDR3 is TGTGCCAGCAGTTTTTTGCCTCGCGGGGTGGGCACTGAAGCTTTCTTT.

CDR3 amino acids: CASSLEASGGADTQYF. The DNA of the CDR3 is TGTGCCAGCAGTTTAGAGGCTAGCGGGGGGGCAGATACGCAGTATTTT. The chain joins TRBV27 to TRBJ2-3; the match to TRBD2 covers 12 bases. The V gene's germline CDR1 is MNHEY and CDR2 SMNVEV (reference sequence). The CDR3 extends over 16 amino acids. Germline trimming cut 2 bases from V and 4 bases from J; bases unmatched to any gene: 4.

The rearrangement links TRBV7-9 to TRBJ2-3, with 12 bases matching TRBD2. V was clipped by 5 bases and J by 1 base; unmatched bases: 4. This CDR3 comprises 16 residues. Germline CDR1 is SEHNR and CDR2 is FQNEAQ (reference sequence). The CDR3 DNA follows: TGTGCCAGCAGCCAAGGACTAGCGGGACGCACAGATACGCAGTATTTT. Amino acid sequence: CASSQGLAGRTDTQYF.

The chain joins TRBV5-1 to TRBJ2-7, with TRBD2 matching 15 bases. In germline, CDR1 is SGHRS, CDR2 YFSETQ. V lost 2 bases, J lost 5 bases, and 11 bases stayed unmatched. The CDR3 covers 18 residues. Here the CDR3 reads CASSLRTSGRAGGNEQYF. CDR3 nucleotide sequence: TGCGCCAGCAGCTTACGGACTAGCGGGAGGGCCGGGGGGAACGAGCAGTACTTC.

In its sample, this clone was seen many times. The V and J genes are TRBV7-9 and TRBJ2-2; 7 bases align to TRBD1. The CDR3 is 14 amino acids. V lost 5 bases, J lost 3 bases, and 3 bases stayed unmatched. Germline CDR1 and CDR2: SEHNR and FQNEAQ (reference sequence). The CDR3 nucleotides read TGTGCCAGCAGCCGGGACAGCTACACCGGGGAGCTGTTTTTT. This sequence encodes CASSRDSYTGELFF.

V usage is TRBV20-1 and J usage is TRBJ2-3; TRBD2 agrees at 11 bases. The CDR3 consists of 14 residues. Unmatched junction bases numbered 3, after V lost 3 bases and J lost 4 bases. CDR1 is DFQATT and CDR2 is SNEGSKA in the germline V gene (reference sequence). The CDR3 DNA sequence: TGCAGTGCTAGTAGCGGGGGGGAAGCAGATACGCAGTATTTT. It is translated as CSASSGGEADTQYF.

This clone has a handful of counts. This sequence joins TRBV4-1 and TRBJ2-2; TRBD2 agrees at 8 bases. Germline trimming cut 3 bases from V and 3 bases from J; bases unmatched to any gene: 3. The CDR3 is made up of 15 amino acids. Per germline, CDR1 MGHRA and CDR2 YSYEKL. As DNA, the CDR3 is TGCGCCAGCAGCCAGATACTAGCGGACACCGGGGAGCTGTTTTTT. Protein: CASSQILADTGELFF.

The chain carries TRBV6-5 and TRBJ1-5; the D is unclear. The CDR3 contains 12 residues. The germline V gene has CDR1 MNHEY and CDR2 SVGAGI. Trimming removed 2 bases from V and 9 bases from J, with 8 bases in between. CDR3 sequence: CASSYPAGPQHF. CDR3 DNA: TGTGCCAGCAGTTACCCCGCGGGGCCCCAGCATTTT.

This chain joins TRBV3-1 (or the pseudogene TRBV3-2) and TRBJ2-4, with 7 bases matching TRBD2. The CDR3 is made up of 14 amino acids. Germline V gene sequence: CDR1 LGHDT, CDR2 YNNKEL (reference sequence). The V gene end was trimmed by 4 bases and the J gene end by 0 bases; junction bases not matched to a gene: 0. The CDR3, as DNA: TGTGCCAGCAGCCGGGGGGGAGCCAAAAACATTCAGTACTTC. Translation: CASSRGGAKNIQYF.

J is TRBJ1-1 and V is TRBV5-4; D not resolved. The ends were cut back, 0 bases at V and 4 bases at J, with 7 bases in the middle. In germline, CDR1 is SGHNT, CDR2 YYREEE (reference sequence). The length of the CDR3 is 13 residues. The CDR3 DNA reads TGTGCCAGCAGCTTGGCTACGAGCACTGAAGCTTTCTTT. This gives the protein CASSLATSTEAFF.

Only a few counts were recorded for this clone. V and J are TRBV29-1 and TRBJ1-1; the match to TRBD1 covers 7 bases. Germline V CDR1 and CDR2: SQVTM, ANQGSEA. The CDR3 extends over 12 amino acids. The junction had 3 bases not matched to a gene; V was cut back by 5 bases and J by 3 bases. The CDR3 spells CSVTDRYTEAFF. The CDR3 nucleotides are TGCAGCGTTACGGACAGGTACACTGAAGCTTTCTTT.

J is TRBJ2-3 and V is TRBV28, with TRBD2 matching 10 bases. Trimming took 5 bases from V and 2 from J; bases not matched to a gene: 10. Germline V gene lookup returns CDR1 MDHEN and CDR2 SYDVKM. The CDR3 length is 17 residues. CDR3 sequence reads: CASSPPTGLADTDTQYF. The DNA for the CDR3 is TGTGCCAGCAGTCCCCCTACCGGACTAGCGGACACAGATACGCAGTATTTT.

This chain connects TRBV10-1 to TRBJ1-1, with D perhaps TRBD1 (5 bases). The CDR3 is made up of 14 amino acids. The V and J ends lost 3 bases and 1 base respectively, with 9 bases between them. The germline V gene has CDR1 WNHNN and CDR2 SYGVQD (reference sequence). The CDR3 spells CASSDSQGNTEAFF. CDR3 sequence (DNA): TGCGCCAGCAGTGATTCCCAGGGGAACACTGAAGCTTTCTTT.

V usage is TRBV4-2 and J usage is TRBJ2-1; 8 bases are shared with TRBD2. Looked up from germline, CDR1 is LGHNA and CDR2 is YNFKEQ. The trim removed 0 bases at V and 9 bases at J, leaving 7 bases unmatched. The CDR3 runs 15 residues. The CDR3 sequence is CASSQDTGLVAEQFF. The CDR3 DNA reads as TGTGCCAGCAGCCAAGATACGGGACTAGTGGCTGAGCAGTTCTTC.

The CDR3 spells CASSLPRGSTDTQYF. The CDR3 DNA reads TGCGCCAGCAGCTTGCCCAGAGGGAGCACAGATACGCAGTATTTT. The chain recombines TRBV5-1 with TRBJ2-3, with a possible D match to TRBD2 (5 bases). Germline V gene lookup returns CDR1 SGHRS and CDR2 YFSETQ. V was trimmed by 1 base and J by 0 bases, leaving 9 bases between them. The CDR3 has 15 residues.

V usage is TRBV28 and J usage is TRBJ1-1, with D perhaps TRBD1 (6 bases). Germline values: CDR1 MDHEN, CDR2 SYDVKM. V was cut by 4 bases and J by 12 bases, with 12 bases left in between. The CDR3 consists of 11 residues. In DNA form, the CDR3 reads TGTGCCAGCAGTTATAGGGGGAGCTCTTTCTTT. Translated: CASSYRGSSFF.

The chain has TRBV5-6 and TRBJ1-1; D unclear. In germline, CDR1 is SGHDT, CDR2 YYEEEE. The length of the CDR3 is 12 residues. V dropped 2 bases and J dropped 8 bases, with 10 bases sitting between them. CDR3 amino acids: CASSFFREEAFF. CDR3 nucleotide sequence: TGTGCCAGCAGCTTCTTTCGGGAGGAAGCTTTCTTT.

The gene calls are TRBV27 and TRBJ2-7; 9 positions match TRBD2. Trimming cost V 3 bases and J 4 bases; bases outside gene matches: 7. Germline lookup yields CDR1 MNHEY and CDR2 SMNVEV (reference sequence). This CDR3 spans 15 amino acids. The CDR3 DNA is TGTGCCAGCAGTTTTTCCAGACTAGCGGCATACGAGCAGTACTTC. This sequence encodes CASSFSRLAAYEQYF.

The rearrangement uses TRBV5-1 and TRBJ1-1; a weak D match, TRBD1 (5 bases). Germline lookup yields CDR1 SGHRS and CDR2 YFSETQ. V was cut by 1 base and J by 9 bases, with 13 bases left in between. There are 13 residues in the CDR3. CDR3 nucleotides: TGCGCCAGCAGCTTGTCGGGGGAACCCAAAGCTTTCTTT. Amino acid sequence: CASSLSGEPKAFF.

V gene TRBV6-1 combines with J gene TRBJ2-7, with a weak D call TRBD2 (6 bases). This CDR3 region has 15 residues. CDR1 and CDR2 from the germline V gene are MNHNS and SASEGT. Trimming stripped 2 bases from V and 0 bases from J, with 11 bases between. The CDR3 here is CASSETSLSSYEQYF. The CDR3, as DNA: TGTGCCAGCAGTGAAACTAGCCTTTCCTCCTACGAGCAGTACTTC.

This rearrangement joins TRBV5-1 to TRBJ2-7; D possibly corresponds to TRBD1 (5 bases). This CDR3 comprises 15 residues. Trimming cost V 1 base and J 1 base, with 12 bases left between them. Per germline, CDR1 SGHRS and CDR2 YFSETQ. As DNA, the CDR3 is TGCGCCAGCAGCTTGCAGACAGACCGTTCCTACGAGCAGTACTTC. This codes for CASSLQTDRSYEQYF.